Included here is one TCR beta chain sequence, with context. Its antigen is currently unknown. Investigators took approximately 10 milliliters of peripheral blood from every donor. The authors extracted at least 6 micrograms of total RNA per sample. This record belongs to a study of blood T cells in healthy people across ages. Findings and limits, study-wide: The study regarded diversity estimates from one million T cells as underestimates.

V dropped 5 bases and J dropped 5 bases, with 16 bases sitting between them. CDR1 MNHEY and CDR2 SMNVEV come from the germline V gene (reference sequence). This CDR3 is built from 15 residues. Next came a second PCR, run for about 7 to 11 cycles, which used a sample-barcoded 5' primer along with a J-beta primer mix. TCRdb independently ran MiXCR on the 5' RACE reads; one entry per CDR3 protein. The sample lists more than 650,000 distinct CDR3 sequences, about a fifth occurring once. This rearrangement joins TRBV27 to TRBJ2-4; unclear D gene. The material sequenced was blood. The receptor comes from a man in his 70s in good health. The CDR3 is CASSPLQGLQNIQYF. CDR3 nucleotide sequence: TGTGCCAGCAGTCCCTTACAAGGCCTCCAAAACATTCAGTACTTC.